This T cell receptor (beta chain) was captured in a study of T cell repertoires in cytomegalovirus infection. CDR3 length equals 13 residues. Deletions cut 1 base from V and 5 bases from J, with 6 bases between. Germline CDR1 and CDR2: SGHVS and FNYEAQ. This clonotype came up a few times. TCRdb independently ran MiXCR on the reads; one entry per CDR3 protein. In the table there are fewer than 300,000 distinct CDR3 sequences, more than 20% of which are singletons. This sequence joins TRBV7-6 and TRBJ2-1; D is uncertain. The source is a human donor in good health (CMV status not recorded). Some clones in this sample may be carry-over from other donors' samples. Sequencing used PBMCs. This CDR3 reads CASSLDTNNEQFF. Written as DNA, the CDR3 is TGTGCCAGCAGCTTAGACACTAACAATGAGCAGTTCTTC. Supplemented by reference TRBV7-6 and TRBJ2-1, the full variable domain reads GAGVSQSPRYKVTKRGQDVALRCDPISGHVSLYWYRQALGQGPEFLTYFNYEAQQDKSGLPNDRFSAERPEGSISTLTIQRTEQRDSAMYRCASSLDTNNEQFFGPGTRLTVL.